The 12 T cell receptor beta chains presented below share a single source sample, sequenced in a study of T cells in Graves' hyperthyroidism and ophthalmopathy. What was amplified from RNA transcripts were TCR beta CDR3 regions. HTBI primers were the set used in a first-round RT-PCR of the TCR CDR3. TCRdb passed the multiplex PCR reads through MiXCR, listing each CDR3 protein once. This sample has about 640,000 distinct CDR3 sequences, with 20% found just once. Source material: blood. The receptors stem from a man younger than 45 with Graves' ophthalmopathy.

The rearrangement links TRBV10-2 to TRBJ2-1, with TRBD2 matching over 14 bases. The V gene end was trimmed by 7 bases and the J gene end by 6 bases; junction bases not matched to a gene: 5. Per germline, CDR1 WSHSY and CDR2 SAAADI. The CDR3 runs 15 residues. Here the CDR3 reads CASNGLAGGVNEQFF. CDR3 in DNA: TGCGCCAGCAATGGACTAGCGGGAGGAGTCAATGAGCAGTTCTTC.

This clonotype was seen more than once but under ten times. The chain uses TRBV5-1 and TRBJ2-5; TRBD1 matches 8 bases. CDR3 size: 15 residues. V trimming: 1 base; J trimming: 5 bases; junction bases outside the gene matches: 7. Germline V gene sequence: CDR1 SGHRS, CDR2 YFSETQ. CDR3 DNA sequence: TGCGCCAGCAGCTTGTCCACAGGGGGAATGGAGACCCAGTACTTC. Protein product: CASSLSTGGMETQYF.

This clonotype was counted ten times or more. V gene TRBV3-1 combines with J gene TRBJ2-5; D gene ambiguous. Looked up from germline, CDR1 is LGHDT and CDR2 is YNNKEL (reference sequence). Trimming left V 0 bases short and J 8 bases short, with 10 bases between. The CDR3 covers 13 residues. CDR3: CASSQDIMRTQYF. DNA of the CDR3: TGTGCCAGCAGCCAAGATATCATGCGCACCCAGTACTTC.

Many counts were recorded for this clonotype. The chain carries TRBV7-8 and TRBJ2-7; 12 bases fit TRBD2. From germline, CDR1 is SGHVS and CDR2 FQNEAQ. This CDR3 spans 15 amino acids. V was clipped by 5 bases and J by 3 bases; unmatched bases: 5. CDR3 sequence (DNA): TGTGCCAGCAGCCCCAGGACTAGCGGGATCTACGAGCAGTACTTC. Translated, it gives CASSPRTSGIYEQYF.

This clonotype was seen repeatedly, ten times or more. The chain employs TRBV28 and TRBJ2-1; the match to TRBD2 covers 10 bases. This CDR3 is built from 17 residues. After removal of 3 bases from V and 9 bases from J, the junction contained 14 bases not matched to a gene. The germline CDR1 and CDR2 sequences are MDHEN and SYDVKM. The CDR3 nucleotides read TGTGCCAGCAGTTTGGGGCTAGCGGGGGAAAGAAGGGGTGAGCAGTTCTTC. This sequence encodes CASSLGLAGERRGEQFF. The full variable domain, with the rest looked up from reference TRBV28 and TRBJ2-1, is DVKVTQSSRYLVKRTGEKVFLECVQDMDHENMFWYRQDPGLGLRLIYFSYDVKMKEKGDIPEGYSVSREKKERFSLILESASTNQTSMYLCASSLGLAGERRGEQFFGPGTRLTVL.

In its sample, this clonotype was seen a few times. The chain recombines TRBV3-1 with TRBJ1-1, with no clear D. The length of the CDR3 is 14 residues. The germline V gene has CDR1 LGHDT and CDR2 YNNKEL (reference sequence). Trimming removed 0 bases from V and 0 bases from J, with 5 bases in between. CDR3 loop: CASSQDFMNTEAFF. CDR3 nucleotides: TGTGCCAGCAGCCAAGATTTCATGAACACTGAAGCTTTCTTT.

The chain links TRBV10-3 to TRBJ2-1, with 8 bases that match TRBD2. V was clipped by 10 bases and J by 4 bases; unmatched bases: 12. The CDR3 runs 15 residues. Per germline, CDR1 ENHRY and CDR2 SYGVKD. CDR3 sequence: CASLDGTSGYNEQFF. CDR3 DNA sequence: TGTGCCAGCTTGGACGGTACTAGCGGTTACAATGAGCAGTTCTTC.

The CDR3 nucleotides are TGCAGCGTAGAGGGTAGATATGAGCAGTTCTTC. Its translation is CSVEGRYEQFF. The rearrangement uses TRBV29-1 and TRBJ2-1; possible D gene TRBD2, 5 bases. Germline CDR1 reads SQVTM; CDR2 reads ANQGSEA. This CDR3 has 11 amino acids. V lost 6 bases, J lost 8 bases, and 11 bases lay in between.

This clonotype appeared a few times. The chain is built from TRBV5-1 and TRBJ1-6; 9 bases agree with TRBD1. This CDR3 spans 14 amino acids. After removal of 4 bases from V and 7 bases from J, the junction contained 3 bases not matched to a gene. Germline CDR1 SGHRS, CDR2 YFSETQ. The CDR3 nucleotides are TGCGCCAGCAGCAGGACAGGGGACAATTCACCCCTCCACTTT. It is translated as CASSRTGDNSPLHF.

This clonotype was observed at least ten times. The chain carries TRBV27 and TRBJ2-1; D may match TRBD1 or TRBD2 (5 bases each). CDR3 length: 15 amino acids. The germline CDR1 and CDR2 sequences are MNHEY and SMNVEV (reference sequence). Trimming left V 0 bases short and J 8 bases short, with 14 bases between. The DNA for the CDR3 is TGTGCCAGCAGTTTATCCGGGATTTGGGGCTATGAGCAGTTCTTC. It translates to CASSLSGIWGYEQFF.

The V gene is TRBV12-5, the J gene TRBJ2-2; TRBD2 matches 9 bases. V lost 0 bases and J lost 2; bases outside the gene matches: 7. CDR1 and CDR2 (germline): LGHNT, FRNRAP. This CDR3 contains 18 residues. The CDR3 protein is CASGLVLQREENTGELFF. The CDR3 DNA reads TGTGCTAGTGGTTTGGTACTCCAGCGGGAGGAAAACACCGGGGAGCTGTTTTTT.

The CDR3 sequence: CASSQEPQRVGGAFF. The CDR3 DNA reads as TGTGCCAGCAGCCAAGAGCCCCAGAGGGTTGGGGGAGCTTTCTTT. This chain links TRBV4-2 with TRBJ1-1; TRBD1 might be the D (5 bases). Between the trimmed V and J ends, which lost 0 bases and 10 bases, there was a span of 18 bases. Germline V gives CDR1 LGHNA, CDR2 YNFKEQ. The CDR3 consists of 15 residues.